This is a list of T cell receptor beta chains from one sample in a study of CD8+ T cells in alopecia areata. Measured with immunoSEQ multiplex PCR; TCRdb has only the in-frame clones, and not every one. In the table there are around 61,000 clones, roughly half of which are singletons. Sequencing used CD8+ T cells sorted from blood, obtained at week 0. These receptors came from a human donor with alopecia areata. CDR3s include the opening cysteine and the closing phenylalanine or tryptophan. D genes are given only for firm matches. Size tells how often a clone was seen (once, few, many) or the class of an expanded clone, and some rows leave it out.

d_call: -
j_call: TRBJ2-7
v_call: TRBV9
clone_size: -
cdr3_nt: TGTGCCAGCAGCGCCTCCTCCCTTAGGCACGAGCAGTACTTC
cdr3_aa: CASSASSLRHEQYF

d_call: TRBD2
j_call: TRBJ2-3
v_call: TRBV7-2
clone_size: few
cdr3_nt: TGTGCCAGCAGCTCTATAGCGGGGAGGAAGCTCACAGATACGCAGTATTTT
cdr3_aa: CASSSIAGRKLTDTQYF

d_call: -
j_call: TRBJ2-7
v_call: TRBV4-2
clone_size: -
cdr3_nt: TGTGCCAGCAGCCTAGACGGAGGGACATCCTACGAGCAGTACTTC
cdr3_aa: CASSLDGGTSYEQYF

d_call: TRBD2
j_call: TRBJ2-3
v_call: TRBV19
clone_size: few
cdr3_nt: TGTGCCAGTAGGAGCGGGAACTTCGATACGCAGTATTTT
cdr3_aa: CASRSGNFDTQYF

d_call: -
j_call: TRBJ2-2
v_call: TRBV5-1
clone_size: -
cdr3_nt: TGCGCCAGCAGCTTGTACGGGAATACCGGGGAGCTGTTTTTT
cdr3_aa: CASSLYGNTGELFF

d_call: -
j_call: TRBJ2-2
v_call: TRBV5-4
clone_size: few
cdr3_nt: TGTGCCAGCAGCTTGAGTGAGGCCCGACCCGGGGAGCTGTTTTTT
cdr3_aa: CASSLSEARPGELFF

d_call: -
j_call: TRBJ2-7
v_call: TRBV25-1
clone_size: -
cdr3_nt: TGTGCCAGCAGCCAAACAGGACGGACCATAGACGAGCAGTACTTC
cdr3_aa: CASSQTGRTIDEQYF

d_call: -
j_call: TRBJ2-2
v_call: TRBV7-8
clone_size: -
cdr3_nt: TGTGCCAGCAGCTCGAGGGTCTACACCGGGGAGCTGTTTTTT
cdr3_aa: CASSSRVYTGELFF

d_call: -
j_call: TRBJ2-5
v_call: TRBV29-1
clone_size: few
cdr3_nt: TGCAGCGCCCGACTGGGGCAAGAGACCCAGTACTTC
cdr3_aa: CSARLGQETQYF

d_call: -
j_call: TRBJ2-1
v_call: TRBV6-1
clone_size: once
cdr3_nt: TGTGCCAGCAGTGGGGAATATATACATGAGCAGTTCTTC
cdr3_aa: CASSGEYIHEQFF

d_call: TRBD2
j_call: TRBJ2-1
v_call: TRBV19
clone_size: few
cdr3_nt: TGTGCCAGTAGTATTAGCGGGCGGGGGAGCTCCTACAATGAGCAGTTCTTC
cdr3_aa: CASSISGRGSSYNEQFF

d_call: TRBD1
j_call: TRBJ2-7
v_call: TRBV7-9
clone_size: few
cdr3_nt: TGTGCCAGCAGCCCAGGGACAGGGGGTGAGCAGTACTTC
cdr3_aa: CASSPGTGGEQYF

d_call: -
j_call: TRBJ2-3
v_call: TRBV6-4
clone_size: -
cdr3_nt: TGTGCCAGCACCCCTGGGGCGGGTAGCACAGATACGCAGTATTTT
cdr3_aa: CASTPGAGSTDTQYF

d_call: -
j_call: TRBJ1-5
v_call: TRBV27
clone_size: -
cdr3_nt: TGTGCCAGCAGTTCACAGGGCCGAAATCAGCCCCAGCATTTT
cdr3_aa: CASSSQGRNQPQHF

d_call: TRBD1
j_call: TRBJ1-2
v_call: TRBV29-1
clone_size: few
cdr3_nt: TGCAGCGCACCCCAGGGGGCCGGCTATGGCTACACCTTC
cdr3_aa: CSAPQGAGYGYTF

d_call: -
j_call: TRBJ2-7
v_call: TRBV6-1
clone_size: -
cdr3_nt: TGTGCCAGCCAGACCTTAAACTACGAGCAGTACTTC
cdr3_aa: CASQTLNYEQYF

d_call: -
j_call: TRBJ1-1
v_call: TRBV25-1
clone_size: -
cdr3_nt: TGTGCCAGCAGTATAGGGCAGAGGAACACTGAAGCTTTCTTT
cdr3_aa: CASSIGQRNTEAFF

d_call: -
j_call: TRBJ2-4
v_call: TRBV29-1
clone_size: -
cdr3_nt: TGCAGCGTTGAAGATCTGAAGGGCGCTCGGTACTTC
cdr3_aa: CSVEDLKGARYF

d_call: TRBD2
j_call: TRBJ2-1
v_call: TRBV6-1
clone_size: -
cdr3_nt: TGTGCCAGCAGTGAAGTTTCTAGCGGGAGATTTGAGCAGTTCTTC
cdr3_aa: CASSEVSSGRFEQFF

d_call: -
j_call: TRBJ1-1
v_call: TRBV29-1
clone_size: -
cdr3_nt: TGCAGCGTCGGTCCCCTGGCGGACACTGAAGCTTTCTTT
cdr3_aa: CSVGPLADTEAFF

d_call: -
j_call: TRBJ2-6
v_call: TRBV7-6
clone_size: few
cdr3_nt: TGTGCCAGCAGCTCCCAAGTCCCCCTCTCTGGGGCCAACGTCCTGACTTTC
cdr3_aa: CASSSQVPLSGANVLTF

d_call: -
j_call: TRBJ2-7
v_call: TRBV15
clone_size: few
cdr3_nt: TGTGCCACCAGCAGAGATCGGGAAGTCAACGAGCAGTACTTC
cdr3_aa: CATSRDREVNEQYF

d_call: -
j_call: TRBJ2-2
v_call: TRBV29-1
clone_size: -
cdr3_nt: TGCAGCGTGGACGGGACAACGGCCGGGGAGCTGTTTTTT
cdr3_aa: CSVDGTTAGELFF

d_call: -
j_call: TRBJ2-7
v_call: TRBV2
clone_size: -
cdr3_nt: TGTGCCAGCGGGACCGAGCAGTACTTC
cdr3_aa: CASGTEQYF

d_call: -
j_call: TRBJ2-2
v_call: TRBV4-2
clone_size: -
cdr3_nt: TGTGCCAGCAGCCCGAGGACTCCTAACACCGGGGAGCTGTTTTTT
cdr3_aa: CASSPRTPNTGELFF

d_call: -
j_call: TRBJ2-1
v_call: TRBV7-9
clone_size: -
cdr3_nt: TGTGCCAGCAGCCTAACAGGCAGCTCCTACAATGAGCAGTTCTTC
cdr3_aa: CASSLTGSSYNEQFF

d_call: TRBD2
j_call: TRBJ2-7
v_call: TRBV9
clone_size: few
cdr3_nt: TGTGCCAGCAGCCCTCGGACTAGCGGGAGTCTGTCCGAGCAGTACTTC
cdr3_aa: CASSPRTSGSLSEQYF

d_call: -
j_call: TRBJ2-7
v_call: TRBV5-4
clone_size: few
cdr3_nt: TGCGCCAGCAGCCCCCGGGGGGCCGAGCAGTACTTC
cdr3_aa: CASSPRGAEQYF

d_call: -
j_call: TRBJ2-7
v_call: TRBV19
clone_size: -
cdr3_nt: TGTGCCAGTAGTATAGCGGGAAACGAGCAGTACTTC
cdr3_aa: CASSIAGNEQYF

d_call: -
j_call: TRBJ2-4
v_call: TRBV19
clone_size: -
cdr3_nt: TGTGCCAGTAGTATAGGGGACATTCAGTACTTC
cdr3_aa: CASSIGDIQYF

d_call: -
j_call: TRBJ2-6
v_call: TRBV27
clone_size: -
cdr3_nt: TGTGCCAGCTCCGGCGGGGCCAACGTCCTGACTTTC
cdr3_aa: CASSGGANVLTF

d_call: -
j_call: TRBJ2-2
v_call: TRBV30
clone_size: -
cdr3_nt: TGTGCCTGGAGTATCGGGATATCGGGGGAGCTGTTTTTT
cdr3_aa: CAWSIGISGELFF

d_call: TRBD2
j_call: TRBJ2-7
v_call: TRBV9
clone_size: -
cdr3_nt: TGTGCCAGCAGCGTCACTAGCGGGAGTTACGAGCAGTACTTC
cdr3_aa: CASSVTSGSYEQYF

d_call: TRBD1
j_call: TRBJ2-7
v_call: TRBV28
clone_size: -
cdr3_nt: TGTGCCAGCAGTAATAGGGGGCTCTACGAGCAGTACTTC
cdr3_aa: CASSNRGLYEQYF

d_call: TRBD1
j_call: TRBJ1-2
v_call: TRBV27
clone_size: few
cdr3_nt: TGTGCCAGCAGAATCTCTGAGCAGGGGGTTGGCTACACCTTC
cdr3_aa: CASRISEQGVGYTF

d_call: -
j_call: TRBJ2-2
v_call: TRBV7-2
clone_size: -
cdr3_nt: TGTGCCAGCAGCTTAATCTGGGCTAAAAACACCGGGGAGCTGTTTTTT
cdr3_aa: CASSLIWAKNTGELFF

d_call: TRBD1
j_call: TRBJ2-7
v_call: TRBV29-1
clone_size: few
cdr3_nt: TGCAGCGTAACCGCCCTAACAGGGGGCCAGGTTGAACAGTACTTC
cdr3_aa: CSVTALTGGQVEQYF

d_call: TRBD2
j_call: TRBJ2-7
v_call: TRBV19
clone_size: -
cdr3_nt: TGTGCCAGTAGTCCTAGCGGGAAGTCCTACGAGCAGTACTTC
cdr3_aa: CASSPSGKSYEQYF

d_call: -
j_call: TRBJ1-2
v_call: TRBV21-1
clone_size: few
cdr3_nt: TGTGCCAGCACCTCCGGGACAGGGGGGAAGGGTAACTATGGCTACACCTTC
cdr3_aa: CASTSGTGGKGNYGYTF

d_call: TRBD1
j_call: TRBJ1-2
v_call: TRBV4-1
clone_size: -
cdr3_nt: TGCGCCAGCAGCACCACAGGGGGGAATGGCTACACCTTC
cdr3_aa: CASSTTGGNGYTF

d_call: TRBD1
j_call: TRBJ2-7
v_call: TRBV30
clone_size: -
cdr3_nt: TGTGCCTGGAGTCTGGGACAGGGTCTAGAGGAGCAGTACTTC
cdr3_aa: CAWSLGQGLEEQYF

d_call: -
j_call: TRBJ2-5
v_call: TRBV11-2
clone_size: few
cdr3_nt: TGTGCCAGCAGCCCAACCTTCTTCGGAGAGACCCAGTACTTC
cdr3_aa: CASSPTFFGETQYF

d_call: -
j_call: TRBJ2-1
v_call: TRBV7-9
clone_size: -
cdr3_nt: TGTGCCAGCAGCCATCCTAGCAGTTACAATGAGCAGTTCTTC
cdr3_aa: CASSHPSSYNEQFF